Listed below are T cell receptor beta chains from one sample, sequenced in a study of cytomegalovirus exposure and HLA in healthy donors. Assay: immunoSEQ multiplex PCR; the TCRdb copy retains only in-frame clones and omits some. The sample lists around 150,000 clones; 88% were seen once. Sequenced material: PBMCs. These receptors were taken from a young man in good health and CMV-seronegative. CDR3s include the opening cysteine and the closing phenylalanine or tryptophan. The D gene is left open where the match is weak. Only part of the rows carry a size: once, few, many, or a class if the clone is expanded.

few,NA,TRBV27,TRBJ1-6,CASSYVGGPLHF,TGTGCCAGCAGCTACGTAGGGGGACCCCTCCACTTT
once,NA,TRBV25-1,TRBJ1-1,CASSELVGRETEAFF,TGTGCCAGCAGTGAATTGGTAGGGAGGGAGACTGAAGCTTTCTTT
NA,NA,TRBV6-1,TRBJ1-5,CASSGDYGNQPQHF,TGTGCCAGCAGTGGGGACTACGGCAATCAGCCCCAGCATTTT
NA,NA,TRBV29-1,TRBJ1-1,CSVWGGLLEAFF,TGCAGCGTATGGGGGGGCCTCCTCGAAGCTTTCTTT
NA,NA,TRBV29-1,TRBJ1-2,CSIQTHILNYGYTF,TGCAGCATACAGACCCACATCCTTAACTATGGCTACACCTTC
NA,NA,TRBV5-1,TRBJ2-1,CASSGRDISSYNEQFF,TGCGCCAGCAGCGGCCGGGACATTAGCTCCTACAATGAGCAGTTCTTC
NA,NA,TRBV5-1,TRBJ2-7,CASSLGGHSYEQYF,TGCGCCAGCAGCTTGGGGGGGCACTCCTACGAGCAGTACTTC
once,TRBD1,TRBV10-1,TRBJ2-5,CASPVDRGVETQYF,TGCGCCAGCCCGGTTGACAGGGGAGTAGAGACCCAGTACTTC
NA,TRBD1,TRBV6-6,TRBJ1-2,CASSPGTGENYGYTF,TGTGCCAGCAGTCCAGGGACAGGGGAAAACTATGGCTACACCTTC
NA,TRBD1,TRBV18,TRBJ1-2,CASSSRDSNYGYTF,TGTGCCAGCTCATCAAGGGACAGTAACTATGGCTACACCTTC
NA,TRBD2,TRBV28,TRBJ2-2,CASRGRVNTGELFF,TGTGCCAGCAGGGGGAGGGTGAACACCGGGGAGCTGTTTTTT
few,TRBD2,TRBV5-1,TRBJ2-5,CASSFQAGFQETQYF,TGCGCCAGCAGCTTCCAAGCGGGATTCCAAGAGACCCAGTACTTC
NA,NA,TRBV28,TRBJ1-2,CASSNSELYGYTF,TGTGCCAGCAGCAACTCCGAACTCTATGGCTACACCTTC
NA,TRBD1,TRBV18,TRBJ2-7,CASSLKQGADEQYF,TGTGCCAGCTCACTCAAACAGGGGGCCGACGAGCAGTACTTC
NA,NA,TRBV6-1,TRBJ1-2,CASSDLERASGYTF,TGTGCCAGCAGTGATTTGGAGAGGGCCTCTGGCTACACCTTC
NA,NA,TRBV4-2,TRBJ2-3,CASSQEGQAVDTQYF,TGTGCCAGCAGCCAAGAAGGCCAGGCCGTAGATACGCAGTATTTT
NA,NA,TRBV15,TRBJ2-3,CATSRDRVSTDTQYF,TGTGCCACCAGCAGAGATCGTGTGAGCACAGATACGCAGTATTTT
NA,NA,TRBV5-6,TRBJ1-2,CASSFRGGLNGYTF,TGTGCCAGCAGCTTTCGAGGGGGACTAAATGGCTACACCTTC
NA,TRBD2,TRBV7-9,TRBJ2-5,CASSLGLAGGWTQYF,TGTGCCAGCAGCTTAGGCCTAGCGGGGGGATGGACCCAGTACTTC
NA,NA,TRBV29-1,TRBJ2-1,CSVENLVTNPNEQFF,TGCAGCGTTGAAAACTTGGTTACCAACCCAAATGAGCAGTTCTTC
NA,NA,TRBV5-1,TRBJ1-1,CASSFSDTEAFF,TGCGCCAGCAGCTTTTCGGACACTGAAGCTTTCTTT
NA,NA,TRBV7-9,TRBJ2-1,CASSLELGVPPFYNEQFF,TGTGCCAGCAGCTTAGAGCTAGGTGTCCCGCCCTTCTACAATGAGCAGTTCTTC
NA,TRBD1,TRBV27,TRBJ1-5,CASSGRGNQPQHF,TGTGCCAGCAGCGGCAGGGGGAATCAGCCCCAGCATTTT
NA,NA,TRBV2,TRBJ2-1,CASSDFPVQQFF,TGTGCCAGCAGTGACTTTCCGGTGCAGCAGTTCTTC
NA,NA,TRBV19,TRBJ1-2,CASSISQAGYTF,TGTGCCAGTAGTATATCCCAGGCGGGCTACACCTTC
NA,NA,TRBV10-2,TRBJ1-6,CASSDSGPRSYNSPLHF,TGCGCCAGCAGTGACAGTGGCCCGAGGTCCTATAATTCACCCCTCCACTTT
NA,TRBD2,TRBV2,TRBJ2-3,CASSLGAGGADTQYF,TGTGCCAGCTCCCTCGGCGCGGGAGGGGCAGATACGCAGTATTTT
NA,NA,TRBV10-3,TRBJ2-7,CAISEVHYEQYF,TGTGCCATCAGTGAGGTCCACTACGAGCAGTACTTC
NA,NA,TRBV7-9,TRBJ2-7,CASSLVTGRWEQYF,TGTGCCAGCAGCTTAGTGACAGGAAGGTGGGAGCAGTACTTC
NA,NA,TRBV28,TRBJ2-7,CASSLYTGFYYEQYF,TGTGCCAGCAGTTTATACACAGGGTTCTATTACGAGCAGTACTTC
NA,NA,TRBV6-1,TRBJ1-1,CASSQYRVNTEAFF,TGTGCCAGCAGTCAATACAGGGTGAACACTGAAGCTTTCTTT
NA,NA,TRBV6-5,TRBJ1-1,CASSPTATNTEAFF,TGTGCCAGCTCCCCGACAGCAACGAACACTGAAGCTTTCTTT
NA,TRBD1,TRBV6-5,TRBJ2-1,CASSYTGTAYNEQFF,TGTGCCAGCAGTTACACCGGGACAGCATACAATGAGCAGTTCTTC
NA,TRBD1,TRBV7-9,TRBJ1-5,CASTQGGGGQPQHF,TGTGCCAGCACCCAGGGGGGCGGCGGTCAGCCCCAGCATTTT
NA,NA,TRBV27,TRBJ1-4,CASSTGYSKLFF,TGTGCCAGCAGCACAGGTTATTCAAAACTGTTTTTT
NA,NA,TRBV27,TRBJ2-3,CASSLFGGLKSDTQYF,TGTGCCAGCAGTTTATTCGGCGGCTTGAAGTCAGATACGCAGTATTTT
NA,NA,TRBV5-4,TRBJ1-4,CASSSKGVGTEKLFF,TGTGCCAGCAGCTCCAAGGGGGTGGGGACTGAAAAACTGTTTTTT
NA,NA,TRBV5-1,TRBJ1-4,CATRATGDNNEKLFF,TGCGCCACACGAGCGACAGGCGATAATAATGAAAAACTGTTTTTT
NA,NA,TRBV7-6,TRBJ2-2,CASSLAPDGGTGELFF,TGTGCCAGCAGCTTAGCGCCGGACGGGGGCACCGGGGAGCTGTTTTTT